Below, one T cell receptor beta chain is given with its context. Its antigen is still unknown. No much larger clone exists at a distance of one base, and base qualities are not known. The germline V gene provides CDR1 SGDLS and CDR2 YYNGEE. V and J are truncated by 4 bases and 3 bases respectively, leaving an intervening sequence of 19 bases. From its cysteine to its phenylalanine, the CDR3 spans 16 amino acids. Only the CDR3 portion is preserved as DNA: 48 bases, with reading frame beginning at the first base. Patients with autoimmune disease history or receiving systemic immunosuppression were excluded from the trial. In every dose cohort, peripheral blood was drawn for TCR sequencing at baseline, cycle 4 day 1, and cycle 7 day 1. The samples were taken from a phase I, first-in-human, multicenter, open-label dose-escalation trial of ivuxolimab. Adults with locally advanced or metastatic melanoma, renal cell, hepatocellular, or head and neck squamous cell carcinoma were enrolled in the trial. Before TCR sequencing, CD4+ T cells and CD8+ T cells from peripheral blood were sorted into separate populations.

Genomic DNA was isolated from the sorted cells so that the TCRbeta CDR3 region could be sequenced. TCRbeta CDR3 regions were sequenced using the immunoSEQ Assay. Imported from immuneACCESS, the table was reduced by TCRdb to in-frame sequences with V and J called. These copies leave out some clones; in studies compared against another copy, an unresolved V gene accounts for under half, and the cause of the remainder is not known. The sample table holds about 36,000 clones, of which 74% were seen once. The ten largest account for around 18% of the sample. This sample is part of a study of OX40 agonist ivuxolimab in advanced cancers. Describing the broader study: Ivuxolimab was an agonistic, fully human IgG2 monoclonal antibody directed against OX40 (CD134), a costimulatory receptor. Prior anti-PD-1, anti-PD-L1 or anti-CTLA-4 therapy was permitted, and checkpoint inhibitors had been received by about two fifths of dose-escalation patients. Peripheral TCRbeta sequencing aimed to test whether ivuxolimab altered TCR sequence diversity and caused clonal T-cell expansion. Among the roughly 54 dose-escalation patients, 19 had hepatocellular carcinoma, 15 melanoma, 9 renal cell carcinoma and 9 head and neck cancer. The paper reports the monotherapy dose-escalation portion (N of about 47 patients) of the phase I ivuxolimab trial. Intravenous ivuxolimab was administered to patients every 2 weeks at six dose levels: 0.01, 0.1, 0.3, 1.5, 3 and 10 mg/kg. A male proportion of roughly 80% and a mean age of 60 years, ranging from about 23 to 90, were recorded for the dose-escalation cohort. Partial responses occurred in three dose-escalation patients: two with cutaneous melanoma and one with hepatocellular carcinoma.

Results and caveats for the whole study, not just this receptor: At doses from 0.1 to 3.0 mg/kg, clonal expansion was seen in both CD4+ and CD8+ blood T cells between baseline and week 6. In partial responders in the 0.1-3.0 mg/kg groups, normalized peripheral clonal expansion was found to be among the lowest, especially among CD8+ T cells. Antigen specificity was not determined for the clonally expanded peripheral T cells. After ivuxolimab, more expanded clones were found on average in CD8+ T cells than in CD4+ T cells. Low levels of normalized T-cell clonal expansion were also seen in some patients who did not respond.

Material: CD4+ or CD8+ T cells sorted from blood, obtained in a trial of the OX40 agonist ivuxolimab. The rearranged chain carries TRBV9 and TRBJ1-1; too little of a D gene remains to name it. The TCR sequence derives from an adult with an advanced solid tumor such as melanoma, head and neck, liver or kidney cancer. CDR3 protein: CASSPFEPYRDTEAFF. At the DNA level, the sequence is TGTGCCAGCAGCCCATTCGAGCCTTATCGGGACACTGAAGCTTTCTTT.